Only a few counts were recorded for the clone carrying this T cell receptor (beta chain). In the source study's methods: Amplification of reference gene primers was used by the study to estimate nucleated cell counts. Assay: immunoSEQ multiplex PCR; the TCRdb copy retains only in-frame clones and omits some. V and J calls and clone size follow that table, whereas D and trimming were derived from the DNA. In the table there are about 94,000 clones, 75% to 85% of which are singletons. Germline V gene lookup returns CDR1 GTSNPN and CDR2 SVGIG (reference sequence). V gave up 5 bases and J gave up 5 bases, with 15 bases separating them. The CDR3 totals 13 residues. This sample is drawn from a study of blood T cell repertoires in COVID-19. Study-wide context: Material from acute and convalescent COVID-19 was sourced from the United States, Italy and Spain. The analysed material was cDNA or gDNA that came from T cells, B-cell-depleted T cells, or PBMCs.

The sample comprised peripheral blood. The receptor was derived from a human donor in a cohort sampled during active COVID-19. This chain joins TRBV30 and TRBJ1-2, with D possibly TRBD1 on 6 matching bases. The DNA for the CDR3 is TGTGCCTGGCTTACAGGGAGAGGATATGGCTACACCTTC. This codes for CAWLTGRGYGYTF.